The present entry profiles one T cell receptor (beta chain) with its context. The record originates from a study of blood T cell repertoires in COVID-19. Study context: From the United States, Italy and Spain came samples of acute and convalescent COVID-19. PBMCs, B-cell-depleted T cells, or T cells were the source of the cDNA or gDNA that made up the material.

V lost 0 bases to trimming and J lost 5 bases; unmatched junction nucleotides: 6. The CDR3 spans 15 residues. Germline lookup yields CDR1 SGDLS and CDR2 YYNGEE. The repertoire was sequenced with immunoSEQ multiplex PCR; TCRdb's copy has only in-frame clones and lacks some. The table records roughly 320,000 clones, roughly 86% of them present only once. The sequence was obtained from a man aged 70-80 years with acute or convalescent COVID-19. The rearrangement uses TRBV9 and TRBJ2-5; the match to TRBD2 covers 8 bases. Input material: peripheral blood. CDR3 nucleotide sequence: TGTGCCAGCAGCGTAGCCGGGAGGGCCGGGGAGACCCAGTACTTC. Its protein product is CASSVAGRAGETQYF.